The rows below give T cell receptor beta chains drawn from one sample of a study of blood T cell repertoires in COVID-19. The data were produced by immunoSEQ multiplex PCR, yet TCRdb's version contains in-frame clones alone and is incomplete. The sample yields around 34,000 clones, 83% seen once. The sample was peripheral blood. The receptors shown here come from a man aged 50 to 59 with acute or convalescent COVID-19. CDR3s include the opening cysteine and the closing phenylalanine or tryptophan. A D gene is named only where the DNA matches it firmly. For some rows the clone size is stated as once, few or many, or as a class when expanded; others skip it.

d_call: TRBD1; clone_size: once; j_call: TRBJ1-5; v_call: TRBV6-1; cdr3_nt: TGTGCCAGCAGTGGGCCAACAGGGGGCGTAAGCAATCAGCCCCAGCATTTT; cdr3_aa: CASSGPTGGVSNQPQHF
d_call: NA; clone_size: NA; j_call: TRBJ1-2; v_call: TRBV28; cdr3_nt: TGTGCCAGCAGCCCCGGGACATCTGGCTACACCTTC; cdr3_aa: CASSPGTSGYTF
d_call: NA; clone_size: NA; j_call: TRBJ2-1; v_call: TRBV7-9; cdr3_nt: TGTGCCAGCAGCTTAGTGCGGGGATCCTACAATGAGCAGTTCTTC; cdr3_aa: CASSLVRGSYNEQFF
d_call: TRBD2; clone_size: medium-sized; j_call: TRBJ2-1; v_call: TRBV25-1; cdr3_nt: TGTGCCAGCAGTGAGGAGCGGGGGGATTTCTCATTTTACAATGAGCAGTTCTTC; cdr3_aa: CASSEERGDFSFYNEQFF
d_call: NA; clone_size: NA; j_call: TRBJ2-2; v_call: TRBV9; cdr3_nt: TGTGCCAGCAGCGTGGCCGCAGACACCGGGGAGCTGTTTTTT; cdr3_aa: CASSVAADTGELFF
d_call: NA; clone_size: NA; j_call: TRBJ2-7; v_call: TRBV5-1; cdr3_nt: TGCGCCAGCAGCTGGGGGGTAGGCGACGAGCAGTACTTC; cdr3_aa: CASSWGVGDEQYF
d_call: TRBD1; clone_size: NA; j_call: TRBJ2-5; v_call: TRBV30; cdr3_nt: TGTGCCTGGAGTCGCCCCGGGACAGGGCGCCAAGAGACCCAGTACTTC; cdr3_aa: CAWSRPGTGRQETQYF
d_call: NA; clone_size: NA; j_call: TRBJ1-1; v_call: TRBV10-3; cdr3_nt: TGTGCCATCAGTGAGGCGGCAGGGCGGAACACTGAAGCTTTCTTT; cdr3_aa: CAISEAAGRNTEAFF
d_call: TRBD1; clone_size: NA; j_call: TRBJ2-1; v_call: TRBV6-6; cdr3_nt: TGTGCCAGCACCAGACAGGGGAATGAGCAGTTCTTC; cdr3_aa: CASTRQGNEQFF
d_call: NA; clone_size: NA; j_call: TRBJ2-1; v_call: TRBV4-1; cdr3_nt: TGCGCCAGCAGCCAGGCCTCCCTTCCGCTTGTGTCCTACAATGAGCAGTTCTTC; cdr3_aa: CASSQASLPLVSYNEQFF
d_call: NA; clone_size: NA; j_call: TRBJ1-2; v_call: TRBV19; cdr3_nt: TGTGCCAGTAGTATCTCGGGAAGCTACACCTTC; cdr3_aa: CASSISGSYTF
d_call: TRBD1; clone_size: NA; j_call: TRBJ1-2; v_call: TRBV19; cdr3_nt: TGTGCCAGTAGCGGACAGGGGAACTATGGCTACACCTTC; cdr3_aa: CASSGQGNYGYTF
d_call: TRBD2; clone_size: NA; j_call: TRBJ2-3; v_call: TRBV5-1; cdr3_nt: TGCGCCAGCAGACCCGGGACTAGCGGAACAGATACGCAGTATTTT; cdr3_aa: CASRPGTSGTDTQYF
d_call: NA; clone_size: NA; j_call: TRBJ2-7; v_call: TRBV23-1; cdr3_nt: TGCGCCAGCAGGGAAGAGGGGGTCTACGAGCAGTACTTC; cdr3_aa: CASREEGVYEQYF
d_call: TRBD2; clone_size: NA; j_call: TRBJ2-6; v_call: TRBV2; cdr3_nt: TGTGCCAGCAGTATCGGGAGGGGTGGGGCCAACGTCCTGACTTTC; cdr3_aa: CASSIGRGGANVLTF
d_call: NA; clone_size: NA; j_call: TRBJ2-3; v_call: TRBV3-1/TRBV3-2; cdr3_nt: TGTGCCAGCAGTCCAGCCGAGGGAGAGGGAGATACGCAGTATTTT; cdr3_aa: CASSPAEGEGDTQYF
d_call: TRBD1; clone_size: NA; j_call: TRBJ2-1; v_call: TRBV18; cdr3_nt: TGTGCCAGCTCAATTGGGACAGCGAGAAATGAGCAGTTCTTC; cdr3_aa: CASSIGTARNEQFF
d_call: NA; clone_size: few; j_call: TRBJ2-7; v_call: TRBV24-1; cdr3_nt: TGTGCCACCGCAGACAGCTACGAGCAGTACTTC; cdr3_aa: CATADSYEQYF
d_call: TRBD1; clone_size: NA; j_call: TRBJ1-1; v_call: TRBV15; cdr3_nt: TGTGCCACCAGCGGCCGGGACAGCCTGAACACTGAAGCTTTCTTT; cdr3_aa: CATSGRDSLNTEAFF
d_call: NA; clone_size: NA; j_call: TRBJ1-6; v_call: TRBV2; cdr3_nt: TGTGCCAGCAGTGAATATGTGGACATTAATTCACCCCTCCACTTT; cdr3_aa: CASSEYVDINSPLHF
d_call: TRBD1; clone_size: NA; j_call: TRBJ2-5; v_call: TRBV28; cdr3_nt: TGTGCCAGCAGTCAATGGACAGGCCAAGAGACCCAGTACTTC; cdr3_aa: CASSQWTGQETQYF
d_call: NA; clone_size: NA; j_call: TRBJ1-2; v_call: TRBV14; cdr3_nt: TGTGCCAGCAGCCAAGATTACCCAGGTTACGCTGGCTACACCTTC; cdr3_aa: CASSQDYPGYAGYTF
d_call: NA; clone_size: once; j_call: TRBJ2-1; v_call: TRBV7-3; cdr3_nt: TGTGCCAGCAGCTTAACCAGCGGCCGAGTCAAAGAGCAGTTCTTC; cdr3_aa: CASSLTSGRVKEQFF
d_call: NA; clone_size: NA; j_call: TRBJ1-2; v_call: TRBV6-6; cdr3_nt: TGTGCCAGCAGTTACTCGAGGGCCGGCCGCGACTATGGCTACACCTTC; cdr3_aa: CASSYSRAGRDYGYTF
d_call: NA; clone_size: NA; j_call: TRBJ2-7; v_call: TRBV15; cdr3_nt: TGTGCCACCAGCAGTGGACAAACCTACGAGCAGTACTTC; cdr3_aa: CATSSGQTYEQYF
d_call: NA; clone_size: NA; j_call: TRBJ1-6; v_call: TRBV9; cdr3_nt: TGTGCCAGCAGCGTAGAGGACACGAGCTCCTATAATTCACCCCTCCACTTT; cdr3_aa: CASSVEDTSSYNSPLHF
d_call: TRBD1; clone_size: NA; j_call: TRBJ2-7; v_call: TRBV7-4; cdr3_nt: TGTGCCAGCAGCCGGGGAGGACAGGGCTCCTACGAGCAGTACTTC; cdr3_aa: CASSRGGQGSYEQYF
d_call: TRBD2; clone_size: NA; j_call: TRBJ2-2; v_call: TRBV5-8; cdr3_nt: TGTGCCAGCAGCTTGGGCGGGGGAGACGCCGGGGAGCTGTTTTTT; cdr3_aa: CASSLGGGDAGELFF
d_call: TRBD1; clone_size: NA; j_call: TRBJ1-1; v_call: TRBV6-1; cdr3_nt: TGTGCCAGCAGTGAAGAACCGGGACAGGGAGGCACTGAAGCTTTCTTT; cdr3_aa: CASSEEPGQGGTEAFF
d_call: TRBD1; clone_size: NA; j_call: TRBJ2-7; v_call: TRBV18; cdr3_nt: TGTGCCAGCTCGATGGACAGGGGCACCTACGAGCAGTACTTC; cdr3_aa: CASSMDRGTYEQYF
d_call: TRBD1; clone_size: once; j_call: TRBJ2-7; v_call: TRBV7-8; cdr3_nt: TGTGCCAGCAGCTTAGTGACAGGGGTTGGCTACGAGCAGTACTTC; cdr3_aa: CASSLVTGVGYEQYF
d_call: TRBD1; clone_size: few; j_call: TRBJ1-3; v_call: TRBV7-6; cdr3_nt: TGTGCCAGCAGCTTAGCAGGACAGGGGACCAGTGGAAACACCATATATTTT; cdr3_aa: CASSLAGQGTSGNTIYF
d_call: NA; clone_size: NA; j_call: TRBJ1-6; v_call: TRBV11-2; cdr3_nt: TGTGCCAGCAGCTTAGGGGCGCATAATTCACCCCTCCACTTT; cdr3_aa: CASSLGAHNSPLHF
d_call: NA; clone_size: NA; j_call: TRBJ1-5; v_call: TRBV2; cdr3_nt: TGTGCCAGCAGTGGGGGGCAGGGACCCTATAGCAATCAGCCCCAGCATTTT; cdr3_aa: CASSGGQGPYSNQPQHF
d_call: NA; clone_size: NA; j_call: TRBJ1-1; v_call: TRBV13; cdr3_nt: TGTGCCAGCAGCCCGGGTTTCTTT; cdr3_aa: CASSPGFF
d_call: NA; clone_size: NA; j_call: TRBJ2-5; v_call: TRBV28; cdr3_nt: TGTGCCAGCACTAGTATCGTAGGGCGGGTGGAGACCCAGTACTTC; cdr3_aa: CASTSIVGRVETQYF
d_call: NA; clone_size: few; j_call: TRBJ1-1; v_call: TRBV6-5; cdr3_nt: TGTGCCAGCAGTTACCAACAGGGTCACATGAACACTGAAGCTTTCTTT; cdr3_aa: CASSYQQGHMNTEAFF
d_call: TRBD2; clone_size: NA; j_call: TRBJ2-7; v_call: TRBV3-1/TRBV3-2; cdr3_nt: TGTGCCAGCAGCCCCCGGGGGGTCGGGGGATTGAAGCAGTACTTC; cdr3_aa: CASSPRGVGGLKQYF
d_call: NA; clone_size: NA; j_call: TRBJ2-2; v_call: TRBV7-9; cdr3_nt: TGTGCCAGCAGCTTAGTAGTAAACACCGGGGAGCTGTTTTTT; cdr3_aa: CASSLVVNTGELFF
d_call: TRBD1; clone_size: NA; j_call: TRBJ2-7; v_call: TRBV11-3; cdr3_nt: TGTGCCAGCAGCTCTCAGGGGGCGGACGAGCAGTACTTC; cdr3_aa: CASSSQGADEQYF
d_call: TRBD2; clone_size: NA; j_call: TRBJ2-7; v_call: TRBV9; cdr3_nt: TGTGCCAGCAGCGCCAAAAGCCGGGAGGGAGTCAGTGACGAGCAGTACTTC; cdr3_aa: CASSAKSREGVSDEQYF
d_call: TRBD2; clone_size: NA; j_call: TRBJ2-1; v_call: TRBV7-3; cdr3_nt: TGTGCCAGCAGCTTATCCAGCGGGAGCAGCTCCTACAATGAGCAGTTCTTC; cdr3_aa: CASSLSSGSSSYNEQFF
d_call: TRBD2; clone_size: NA; j_call: TRBJ2-7; v_call: TRBV27; cdr3_nt: TGTGCCAGCAGTCTATCTAGCGGACTTTTCTACGAGCAGTACTTC; cdr3_aa: CASSLSSGLFYEQYF
d_call: NA; clone_size: NA; j_call: TRBJ2-2; v_call: TRBV3-1/TRBV3-2; cdr3_nt: TGTGCCAGCAGCCCCAGGGGACCCGGGGAGCTGTTTTTT; cdr3_aa: CASSPRGPGELFF
d_call: TRBD1; clone_size: NA; j_call: TRBJ1-3; v_call: TRBV6-6; cdr3_nt: TGTGCCAGCAGACCTCCCGGGACAGGGGAAAACACCATATATTTT; cdr3_aa: CASRPPGTGENTIYF
d_call: TRBD1; clone_size: NA; j_call: TRBJ1-2; v_call: TRBV19; cdr3_nt: TGTGCCAGTAGTCAGGGGGGAAGCTATGGCTACACCTTC; cdr3_aa: CASSQGGSYGYTF
d_call: NA; clone_size: NA; j_call: TRBJ1-3; v_call: TRBV4-2; cdr3_nt: TGTGCCAGCAGCCGGACCGCGGGGGCCGGTGGAAACACCATATATTTT; cdr3_aa: CASSRTAGAGGNTIYF
d_call: TRBD2; clone_size: NA; j_call: TRBJ2-2; v_call: TRBV7-3; cdr3_nt: TGTGCCAGCAGCCGGGCGGGAGATAACACCGGGGAGCTGTTTTTT; cdr3_aa: CASSRAGDNTGELFF
d_call: TRBD2; clone_size: NA; j_call: TRBJ2-3; v_call: TRBV7-3; cdr3_nt: TGTGCCAGCAGCCCCCTCGGGGGGGCAGACACAGATACGCAGTATTTT; cdr3_aa: CASSPLGGADTDTQYF
d_call: TRBD2; clone_size: NA; j_call: TRBJ2-1; v_call: TRBV18; cdr3_nt: TGTGCCAGCTCACTGAGGACTAGCGGGGGCCCTTACAATGAGCAGTTCTTC; cdr3_aa: CASSLRTSGGPYNEQFF
d_call: TRBD1; clone_size: NA; j_call: TRBJ2-7; v_call: TRBV19; cdr3_nt: TGTGCCAGTAGCCCGGACAGGGGAGCAGGGGACGAGCAGTACTTC; cdr3_aa: CASSPDRGAGDEQYF
d_call: NA; clone_size: few; j_call: TRBJ1-5; v_call: TRBV19; cdr3_nt: TGTGCCAGTAGTCAGGTTTTCGATCAGCCCCAGCATTTT; cdr3_aa: CASSQVFDQPQHF
d_call: TRBD2; clone_size: NA; j_call: TRBJ2-1; v_call: TRBV11-1; cdr3_nt: TGTGCCAGCAGCTTACACGGACTAGCGGGATGGGGTGAGCAGTTCTTC; cdr3_aa: CASSLHGLAGWGEQFF
d_call: NA; clone_size: NA; j_call: TRBJ2-7; v_call: TRBV5-1; cdr3_nt: TGCGCCAGCAGCCGCGGACTTGAAGGGACCTACGAGCAGTACTTC; cdr3_aa: CASSRGLEGTYEQYF
d_call: NA; clone_size: few; j_call: TRBJ2-2; v_call: TRBV3-1/TRBV3-2; cdr3_nt: TGTGCCAGCAGCGGGGGGGGCCCGGCCGGGGAGCTGTTTTTT; cdr3_aa: CASSGGGPAGELFF
d_call: TRBD1; clone_size: NA; j_call: TRBJ1-5; v_call: TRBV10-3; cdr3_nt: TGTGCCATCACCGGGACAGGGTCTAGCAATCAGCCCCAGCATTTT; cdr3_aa: CAITGTGSSNQPQHF
d_call: NA; clone_size: once; j_call: TRBJ1-1; v_call: TRBV7-3; cdr3_nt: TGTGCCAGCAGCTTTGACAGCAACACTGAAGCTTTCTTT; cdr3_aa: CASSFDSNTEAFF
d_call: NA; clone_size: NA; j_call: TRBJ1-2; v_call: TRBV7-3; cdr3_nt: TGTGCCAGCAGCCCTGGACGGGATAACTATGGCTACACCTTC; cdr3_aa: CASSPGRDNYGYTF
d_call: TRBD2; clone_size: NA; j_call: TRBJ2-5; v_call: TRBV5-4; cdr3_nt: TGTGCCAGCAGCTCCGGGACTAGTAAAGAGACCCAGTACTTC; cdr3_aa: CASSSGTSKETQYF